This is a list of T cell receptor beta chains from one sample in a study of early T cells in non-severe SARS-CoV-2 infection. From the 5' RACE reads, TCRdb called clonotypes with MiXCR, one entry per CDR3 protein. The sample has 65,000 to 80,000 distinct CDR3 sequences; 11% are singletons. Sequenced sample: whole blood. These receptors originate from an adult who was a healthcare worker with PCR-confirmed SARS-CoV-2 infection or an uninfected control (not recorded which). Both conserved end residues are part of each CDR3. A D gene is named only where the DNA matches it firmly. Clone size appears in some rows only: once, few, many, or a class for an expanded clone.

j_call | v_call | clone_size | d_call | cdr3_aa | cdr3_nt
TRBJ1-1 | TRBV4-3 | few | TRBD1 | CASSQNYRTYTMTGKNTEAFF | TGCGCCAGCAGCCAAAATTATCGGACCTACACGATGACAGGGAAAAACACTGAAGCTTTCTTT
TRBJ1-3 | TRBV19 | - | - | CASSIVRGSGNTIYF | TGTGCCAGTAGTATAGTGAGAGGCTCTGGAAACACCATATATTTT
TRBJ2-6 | TRBV5-4 | few | TRBD1 | CASSLQGAGANVLTF | TGTGCCAGCAGCTTACAGGGGGCTGGGGCCAACGTCCTGACTTTC
TRBJ2-3 | TRBV6-1 | many | - | CASSVVGTDTQYF | TGTGCCAGCAGTGTGGTCGGCACAGATACGCAGTATTTT
TRBJ1-1 | TRBV20-1 | - | - | CSAQVGWSSTEAFF | TGCAGTGCTCAAGTGGGGTGGTCGAGCACTGAAGCTTTCTTT
TRBJ2-2 | TRBV6-6 | many | - | CASSYSTGSNGELFF | TGTGCCAGCAGTTACTCGACTGGTTCTAACGGGGAGCTGTTTTTT
TRBJ1-2 | TRBV5-4 | - | - | CASSAIPPGSYGYTF | TGTGCCAGCAGCGCAATTCCCCCAGGGTCCTATGGCTACACCTTC
TRBJ1-6 | TRBV6-5 | - | - | CASSFPGGANLHF | TGTGCCAGCAGTTTCCCGGGCGGAGCCAACCTCCACTTT
TRBJ1-5 | TRBV18 | many | - | CASSPPSGEQPQHF | TGTGCCAGCTCACCACCGTCCGGGGAACAGCCCCAGCATTTT
TRBJ1-2 | TRBV11-2 | few | - | CASSFGVASGYTF | TGTGCCAGCAGCTTTGGTGTTGCGAGTGGCTACACCTTC
TRBJ2-5 | TRBV2 | many | - | CATRTDQETQYF | TGTGCCACCCGGACAGACCAAGAGACCCAGTACTTC
TRBJ2-7 | TRBV5-6 | - | TRBD2 | CASSGTSGGTAYEQYF | TGTGCCAGCAGCGGGACTAGCGGGGGGACGGCCTACGAGCAGTACTTC
TRBJ1-1 | TRBV20-1 | many | - | CSARDRGSMNTEAFF | TGCAGTGCTAGAGATAGGGGTAGCATGAACACTGAAGCTTTCTTT
TRBJ2-7 | TRBV2 | many | - | CASNPSGVPYEQYF | TGTGCCAGCAACCCATCCGGGGTGCCCTACGAGCAGTACTTC
TRBJ1-3 | TRBV11-2 | - | - | CASSLVTGDTIHF | TGTGCCAGCAGCTTAGTGACGGGAGACACCATACATTTT
TRBJ2-5 | TRBV12-3/TRBV12-4 | - | - | CASRPQTARTQYF | TGTGCCAGCAGACCACAGACGGCGAGGACCCAGTACTTC
TRBJ2-1 | TRBV5-8 | few | TRBD1 | CASRSDLMGQGYYNEQFF | TGTGCCAGCAGATCAGACCTGATGGGACAGGGGTACTACAATGAGCAGTTCTTC
TRBJ1-4 | TRBV5-1 | - | TRBD1 | CASSPGQVATNEKLFF | TGCGCCAGCAGCCCCGGACAGGTTGCAACTAATGAAAAACTGTTTTTT
TRBJ1-4 | TRBV19 | many | - | CASSILEGVNEKLFF | TGTGCCAGTAGTATTTTAGAAGGTGTAAATGAAAAACTGTTTTTT
TRBJ2-2 | TRBV5-4 | few | - | CASRTDPTANTGELFF | TGTGCCAGCAGGACGGACCCGACAGCAAACACCGGGGAGCTGTTTTTT
TRBJ1-5 | TRBV12-3/TRBV12-4 | few | - | CASSTIDRRNQPQHF | TGTGCCAGCAGCACTATCGACCGTCGCAATCAGCCCCAGCATTTT
TRBJ1-1 | TRBV6-2/TRBV6-3 | many | - | CASSRPQGRTEAFF | TGTGCCAGCAGTCGTCCACAGGGTCGAACTGAAGCTTTCTTT
TRBJ2-1 | TRBV5-1 | - | - | CASSLDTYNEQFF | TGCGCCAGCAGCTTGGACACCTACAATGAGCAGTTCTTC
TRBJ2-3 | TRBV10-3 | - | TRBD2 | CAISDPGGADTQYF | TGTGCCATCAGTGACCCCGGGGGGGCAGATACGCAGTATTTT
TRBJ2-7 | TRBV6-1 | many | TRBD1 | CASSTRDRGRSYEQYF | TGTGCCAGCAGTACCCGGGACAGGGGACGCTCCTACGAGCAGTACTTC
TRBJ2-3 | TRBV6-5 | many | TRBD2 | CASSYSGRGAGDTQYF | TGTGCCAGCAGTTACTCGGGGCGGGGGGCCGGAGATACGCAGTATTTT
TRBJ2-3 | TRBV7-2 | many | - | CASSLVGVGALDTQYF | TGTGCCAGCAGCTTAGTGGGAGTCGGGGCTTTAGATACGCAGTATTTT
TRBJ2-7 | TRBV7-2 | many | - | CASSLDGTATYEQYF | TGTGCCAGCAGCCTCGACGGGACCGCAACCTACGAGCAGTACTTC